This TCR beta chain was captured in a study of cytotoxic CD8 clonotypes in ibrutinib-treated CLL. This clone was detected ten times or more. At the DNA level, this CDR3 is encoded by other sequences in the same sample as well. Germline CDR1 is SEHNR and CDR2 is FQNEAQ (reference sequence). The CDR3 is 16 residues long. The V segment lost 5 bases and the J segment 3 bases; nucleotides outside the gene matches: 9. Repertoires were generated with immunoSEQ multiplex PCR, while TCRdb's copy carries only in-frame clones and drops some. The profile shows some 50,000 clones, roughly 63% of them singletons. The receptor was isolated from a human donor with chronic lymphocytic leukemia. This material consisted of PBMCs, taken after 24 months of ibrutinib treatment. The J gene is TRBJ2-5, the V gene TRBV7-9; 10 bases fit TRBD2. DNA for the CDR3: TGTGCCAGCAGCACCATCTCTAGCGGGGGCGAAGAGACCCAGTACTTC. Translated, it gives CASSTISSGGEETQYF.